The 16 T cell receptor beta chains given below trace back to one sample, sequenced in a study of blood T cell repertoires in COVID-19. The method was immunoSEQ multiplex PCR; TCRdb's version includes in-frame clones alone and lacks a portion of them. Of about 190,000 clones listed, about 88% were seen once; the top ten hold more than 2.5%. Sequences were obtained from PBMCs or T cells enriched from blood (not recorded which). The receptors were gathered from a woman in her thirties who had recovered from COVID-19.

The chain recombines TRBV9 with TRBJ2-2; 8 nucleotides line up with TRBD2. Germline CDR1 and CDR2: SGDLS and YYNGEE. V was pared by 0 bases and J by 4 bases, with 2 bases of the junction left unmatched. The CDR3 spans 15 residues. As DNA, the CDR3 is TGTGCCAGCAGCGTAGCGGGAGGGAGCACCGGGGAGCTGTTTTTT. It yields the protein CASSVAGGSTGELFF.

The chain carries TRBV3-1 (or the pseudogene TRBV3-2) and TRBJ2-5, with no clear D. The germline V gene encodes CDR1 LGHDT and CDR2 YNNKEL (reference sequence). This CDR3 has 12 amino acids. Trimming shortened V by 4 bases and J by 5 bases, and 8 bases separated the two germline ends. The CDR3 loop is CASSPTWETQYF. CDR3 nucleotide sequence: TGTGCCAGCAGCCCGACTTGGGAGACCCAGTACTTC.

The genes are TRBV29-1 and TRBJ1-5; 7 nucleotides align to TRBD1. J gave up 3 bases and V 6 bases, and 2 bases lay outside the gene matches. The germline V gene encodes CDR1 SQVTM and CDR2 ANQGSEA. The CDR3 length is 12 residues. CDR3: CSVGTVNQPQHF. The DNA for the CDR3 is TGCAGCGTAGGGACAGTCAATCAGCCCCAGCATTTT.

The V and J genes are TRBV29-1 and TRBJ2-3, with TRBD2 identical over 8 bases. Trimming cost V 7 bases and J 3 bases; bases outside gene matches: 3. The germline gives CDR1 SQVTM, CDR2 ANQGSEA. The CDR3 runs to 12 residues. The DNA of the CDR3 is TGCAGCGCGGGGGGGCAAACAGATACGCAGTATTTT. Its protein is CSAGGQTDTQYF.

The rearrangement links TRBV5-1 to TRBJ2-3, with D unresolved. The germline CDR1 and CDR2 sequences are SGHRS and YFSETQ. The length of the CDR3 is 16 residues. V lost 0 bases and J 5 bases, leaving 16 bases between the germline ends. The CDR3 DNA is TGCGCCAGCAGCTTGGCGGCGGCACTGTTTAGAGATACGCAGTATTTT. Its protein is CASSLAAALFRDTQYF.

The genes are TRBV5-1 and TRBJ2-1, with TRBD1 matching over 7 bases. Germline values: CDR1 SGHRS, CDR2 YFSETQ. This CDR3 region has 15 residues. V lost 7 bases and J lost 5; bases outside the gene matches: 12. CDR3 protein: CASAWKGAADNEQFF. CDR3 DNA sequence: TGCGCCAGCGCCTGGAAGGGGGCGGCGGACAATGAGCAGTTCTTC.

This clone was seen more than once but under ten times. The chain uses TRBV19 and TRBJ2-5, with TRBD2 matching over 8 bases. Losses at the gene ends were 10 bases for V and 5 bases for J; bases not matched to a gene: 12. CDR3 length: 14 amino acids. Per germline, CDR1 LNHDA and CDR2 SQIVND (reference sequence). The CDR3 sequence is CATTPRGAEETQYF. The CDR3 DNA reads TGTGCCACTACCCCGCGGGGGGCGGAGGAGACCCAGTACTTC.

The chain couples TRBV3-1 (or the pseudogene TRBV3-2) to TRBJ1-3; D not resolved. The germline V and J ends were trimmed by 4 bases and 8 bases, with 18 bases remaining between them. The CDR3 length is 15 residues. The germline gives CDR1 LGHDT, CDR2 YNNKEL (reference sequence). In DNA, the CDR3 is TGTGCCAGCAGCCCCCCCGTATCCGCGGCGGACACCATATATTTT. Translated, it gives CASSPPVSAADTIYF.

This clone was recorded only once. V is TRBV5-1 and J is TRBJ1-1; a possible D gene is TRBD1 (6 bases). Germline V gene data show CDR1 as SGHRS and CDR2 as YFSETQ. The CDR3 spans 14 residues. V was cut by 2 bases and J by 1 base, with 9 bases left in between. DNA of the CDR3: TGCGCCAGCAGCTTAAGGGACAAGAACACTGAAGCTTTCTTT. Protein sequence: CASSLRDKNTEAFF.

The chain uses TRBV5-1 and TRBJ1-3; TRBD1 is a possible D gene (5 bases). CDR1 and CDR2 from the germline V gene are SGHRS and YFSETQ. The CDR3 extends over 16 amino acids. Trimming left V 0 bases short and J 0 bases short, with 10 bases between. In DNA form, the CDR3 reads TGCGCCAGCAGCTTGGATTCAGGGTCCTCTGGAAACACCATATATTTT. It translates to CASSLDSGSSGNTIYF.

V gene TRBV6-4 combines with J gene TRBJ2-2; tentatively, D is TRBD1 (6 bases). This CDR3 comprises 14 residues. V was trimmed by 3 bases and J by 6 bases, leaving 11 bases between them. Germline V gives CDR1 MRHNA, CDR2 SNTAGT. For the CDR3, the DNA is TGTGCCAGCAGTGAGAGTGGACAGCCCGGGGAGCTGTTTTTT. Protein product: CASSESGQPGELFF.

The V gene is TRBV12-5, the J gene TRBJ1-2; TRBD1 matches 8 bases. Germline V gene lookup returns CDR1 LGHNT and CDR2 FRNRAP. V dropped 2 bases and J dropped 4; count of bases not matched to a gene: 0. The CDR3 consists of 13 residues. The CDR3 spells CASGLTGGYGYTF. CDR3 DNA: TGTGCTAGTGGTTTGACAGGGGGCTATGGCTACACCTTC.

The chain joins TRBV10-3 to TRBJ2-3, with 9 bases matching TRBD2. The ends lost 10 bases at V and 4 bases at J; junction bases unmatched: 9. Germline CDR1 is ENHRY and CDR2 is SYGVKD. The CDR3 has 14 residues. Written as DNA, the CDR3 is TGTGCCACCAGGGGTGCGGGAGGGCCAGATACGCAGTATTTT. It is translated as CATRGAGGPDTQYF.

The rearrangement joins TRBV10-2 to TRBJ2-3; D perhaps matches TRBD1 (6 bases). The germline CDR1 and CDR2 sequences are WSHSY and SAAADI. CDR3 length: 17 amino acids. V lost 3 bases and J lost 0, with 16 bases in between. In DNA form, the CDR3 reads TGCGCCAGCAGTGACCCCCGGGACACAGAAAGCACAGATACGCAGTATTTT. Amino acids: CASSDPRDTESTDTQYF.

This CDR3 reads CASSSSSGRVAGELFF. In DNA, the CDR3 is TGTGCCAGCAGCTCCTCTAGCGGGAGGGTCGCCGGGGAGCTGTTTTTT. The J gene is TRBJ2-2, the V gene TRBV7-8; 12 positions match TRBD2. This CDR3 region has 16 residues. The V segment lost 4 bases and the J segment 6 bases; nucleotides outside the gene matches: 6. Per the germline V gene, CDR1 is SGHVS and CDR2 is FQNEAQ.

CDR3 in amino acids: CASSQQNTEAFF. For the CDR3, the DNA is TGTGCCAGCAGTCAACAGAACACTGAAGCTTTCTTT. The chain recombines TRBV4-2 with TRBJ1-1, with D hard to call. V was shortened by 6 bases and J by 1 base, with 6 bases between the two germline ends. The CDR3 consists of 12 residues. CDR1 and CDR2 from the germline V gene are LGHNA and YNFKEQ.